The source of this TCR beta chain is a study of OX40 agonist ivuxolimab in advanced cancers. Study-level information: Aged about 23 to 90 with a mean of approximately 57 years, they were approximately 80% male.

The cohort excluded patients with autoimmune disease history or systemic immunosuppression. A word on this clone: Its antigen is still unknown.

V dropped 0 bases and J dropped 4 bases, with 14 bases sitting between them. CDR1 and CDR2 (germline): GTSNPN, SVGIG (reference sequence). The CDR3 is 15 amino acids. Profiling relied on immunoSEQ multiplex PCR, and the TCRdb table lists in-frame clones only, not all of them. Among tens of thousands of clones listed, around 87% were seen once. Study outcomes and limitations: No antigen was identified for the clonally expanded peripheral T cells.

The rearrangement uses TRBV30 and TRBJ2-3, with D possibly being TRBD1 or TRBD2 (6 bases each). The sequencing used CD4+ or CD8+ T cells sorted from blood, collected in a trial of the OX40 agonist ivuxolimab. The TCR originated in an adult with an advanced solid tumor such as melanoma, head and neck, liver or kidney cancer. As DNA, the CDR3 is TGTGCCTGGAGTGTCCCCAGGGGAGGCGCAGATACGCAGTATTTT. This codes for CAWSVPRGGADTQYF.